The clone carrying this TCR beta chain appeared a few times. Its antigen is undetermined. This sample was included in a study of T cell repertoires in cytomegalovirus infection. TCRdb independently ran MiXCR on the reads; one entry per CDR3 protein. Of around 750,000 distinct CDR3 sequences detected, approximately 30% appear once; the ten largest clones hold around 12%. V gave up 3 bases and J gave up 2 bases, with 15 bases separating them. CDR1 is SGHTA, CDR2 FQGTGA, per germline. This CDR3 spans 16 amino acids. This chain uses TRBV7-3 with TRBJ2-3, with D perhaps TRBD1 (6 bases). The material was cultured CD8+ T cells from PBMCs, obtained from culture after CMV antigen stimulation. This sequence originates from a human donor in good health (CMV status not recorded). Some clones in this sample may be carry-over from other donors' samples. CDR3 sequence reads: CASSFRSGTPTDTQYF. CDR3 nucleotide sequence: TGTGCCAGCAGCTTTCGTTCCGGGACACCCACAGATACGCAGTATTTT.